This passage covers 14 T cell receptor beta chains from one sample sequenced in a study of T cell responses to AZD1222 COVID-19 vaccine (dated by TCRdb to the early 2020s). The library was produced with the immunoSEQ multiplex PCR assay. Not all clones reach the TCRdb copy of this immuneACCESS table, which keeps in-frame sequences only. Checked studies attribute under half of the gap to unresolved V genes and leave the rest unexplained. This sample gives 130,000 or so clones in total; 80% to 95% of them show up just once. The ten largest clones capture approximately 0.96% of the sample. The time point label of this sample denotes: baseline before first vaccination. The treatment or condition label, as the study defines it: meningococcal conjugate vaccine given as trial control. Sequences were derived from peripheral blood, sampled on day 0 of MenACWY control vaccination. The receptor source for this set is an adult in good health.

The V and J genes are TRBV13 and TRBJ2-5; D is perhaps TRBD2 (6 bases). There are 13 residues in the CDR3. V lost 5 bases to trimming and J lost 3 bases, with 10 bases between them. CDR1 and CDR2 from the germline V gene are PRHDT and FYEKMQ (reference sequence). This CDR3 reads CASSLGGEETQYF. CDR3 coding DNA: TGTGCCAGCAGCCTGGGGGGAGAAGAGACCCAGTACTTC.

This clone appeared a single time. The J gene is TRBJ2-3, the V gene TRBV19; perhaps TRBD1 as D (6 bases). Germline V gene sequence: CDR1 LNHDA, CDR2 SQIVND (reference sequence). The V gene lost 0 bases and the J gene lost 14 bases, with 15 bases spanning the gap. This CDR3 spans 13 amino acids. The CDR3 spells CASSIDLRGSVYF. In nucleotides, the CDR3 is TGTGCCAGTAGTATAGACTTGAGGGGGTCGGTGTATTTT.

J is TRBJ2-7 and V is TRBV4-2; perhaps TRBD2 as D (6 bases). Germline V lookup: CDR1 LGHNA, CDR2 YNFKEQ. This CDR3 has 15 residues. Trimming pared 0 bases from V and 5 bases from J, leaving 14 bases between. The CDR3 spells CASSQDQTSWNEQYF. CDR3 DNA sequence: TGTGCCAGCAGCCAAGATCAAACTAGCTGGAACGAGCAGTACTTC.

This clone was seen a handful of times. This sequence joins TRBV3-1 (or the pseudogene TRBV3-2) and TRBJ2-4; perhaps D is TRBD1 or TRBD2 (5 bases each). The CDR3 length is 15 residues. The V and J ends lost 5 bases and 1 base respectively, with 12 bases between them. The germline CDR1 and CDR2 sequences are LGHDT and YNNKEL (reference sequence). The CDR3 protein is CASSSGTPAKNIQYF. The CDR3 DNA sequence: TGTGCCAGCAGCTCCGGGACCCCCGCCAAAAACATTCAGTACTTC.

The chain is built from TRBV7-2 and TRBJ1-3; TRBD1 agrees at 7 bases. Germline V lookup: CDR1 SGHTA, CDR2 FQGNSA. The V segment lost 5 bases and the J segment 2 bases; nucleotides outside the gene matches: 6. The CDR3 runs to 15 residues. The CDR3 DNA follows: TGTGCCAGCAGCCCAGGGGGGGGGACTGGAAACACCATATATTTT. Translation gives CASSPGGGTGNTIYF. Supplemented by reference TRBV7-2 and TRBJ1-3, the full variable domain reads GAGVSQSPSNKVTEKGKDVELRCDPISGHTALYWYRQSLGQGLEFLIYFQGNSAPDKSGLPSDRFSAERTGGSVSTLTIQRTQQEDSAVYLCASSPGGGTGNTIYFGEGSWLTVV.

This clone was detected only once. The junction differs from germline at one of its ends, possibly a read error. CDR3 DNA: TGTGCCAGCAGCGAAGGTGCAACTAATGAAAAACTGTTTTTT. It encodes CASSEGATNEKLFF. V is TRBV6-1 and J is TRBJ1-4; no clear D gene. The CDR3 is made up of 14 amino acids. Per the germline V gene, CDR1 is MNHNS and CDR2 is SASEGT.

This rearrangement joins TRBV9 to TRBJ2-7; D uncertain. The CDR3 sequence is 13 residues long. Germline lookup yields CDR1 SGDLS and CDR2 YYNGEE. Trimming stripped 0 bases from V and 6 bases from J, with 10 bases between. CDR3 sequence: CASSVGPLVEQYF. Written as DNA, the CDR3 is TGTGCCAGCAGCGTAGGTCCCCTGGTCGAGCAGTACTTC. The complete variable domain, with remaining parts taken from reference TRBV9 and TRBJ2-7, reads DSGVTQTPKHLITATGQRVTLRCSPRSGDLSVYWYQQSLDQGLQFLIQYYNGEERAKGNILERFSAQQFPDLHSELNLSSLELGDSALYFCASSVGPLVEQYFGPGTRLTVT.

The chain has TRBV6-5 and TRBJ1-5, with TRBD1 identical over 11 bases. Trimming removed 8 bases from V and 7 bases from J; junction bases left unmatched: 4. The germline V gene encodes CDR1 MNHEY and CDR2 SVGAGI. The CDR3 totals 13 residues. This chain's CDR3 is CASGQGAGQPQHF. The CDR3 bases are TGTGCCAGCGGACAGGGGGCCGGCCAGCCCCAGCATTTT.

This sequence joins TRBV15 and TRBJ2-7, with D tentatively TRBD1 (5 bases). V lost 1 base to trimming and J lost 1 base, with 8 bases between them. The length of the CDR3 is 14 residues. The germline V gene has CDR1 LNHNV and CDR2 YYDKDF (reference sequence). The DNA for the CDR3 is TGTGCCACCAGCAGAGGACAGCTTTCCTACGAGCAGTACTTC. The encoded protein is CATSRGQLSYEQYF.

The rearrangement uses TRBV6-2 or TRBV6-3 and TRBJ2-2; 14 bases agree with TRBD2. The V segment lost 4 bases and the J segment 5 bases; nucleotides outside the gene matches: 9. CDR3 length equals 18 residues. CDR1 is MNHEY and CDR2 is SVGEGT in the germline V gene. The CDR3 DNA reads TGTGCCAGCAGTTCACCGGGACTAGCGGGAGATCAGACCGGGGAGCTGTTTTTT. Amino acid sequence: CASSSPGLAGDQTGELFF.

In its sample, this clone was seen a few times. The rearrangement links TRBV3-1 (or the pseudogene TRBV3-2) to TRBJ1-6, with a tentative D call TRBD1 (6 bases). Germline lookup yields CDR1 LGHDT and CDR2 YNNKEL (reference sequence). V was pared by 0 bases and J by 10 bases, with 19 bases between. The CDR3 spans 17 residues. DNA of the CDR3: TGTGCCAGCAGCCAAGATATCTACAGGGAAGAGGAATCACCCCTCCACTTT. This encodes CASSQDIYREEESPLHF.

The chain carries TRBV6-2 or TRBV6-3 and TRBJ1-5; a possible D gene is TRBD1 (5 bases). V lost 0 bases and J lost 6, with 9 bases in between. The CDR3 has 14 residues. Germline CDR1 MNHEY, CDR2 SVGEGT. The CDR3 reads CASSYSGVGQPQHF. The DNA for the CDR3 is TGTGCCAGCAGTTACTCGGGGGTGGGTCAGCCCCAGCATTTT.

The chain links TRBV4-3 to TRBJ2-7, with D unresolved. CDR3 length equals 14 residues. Germline V CDR1 and CDR2: LGHNA, YSLEER. V lost 6 bases and J 2 bases, leaving 14 bases between the germline ends. The CDR3 sequence is CASSKEDGTYEQYF. Written as DNA, the CDR3 is TGCGCCAGCAGTAAAGAGGACGGAACCTACGAGCAGTACTTC.

For the CDR3, the DNA is TGCGCCAGCAGCGGTCTAGCGGGGACCCCCGGCTCCTACAATGAGCAGTTCTTC. Translating it yields CASSGLAGTPGSYNEQFF. The chain combines TRBV5-1 with TRBJ2-1; TRBD2 matches at 9 bases. The junction had 11 bases not matched to a gene; V was cut back by 4 bases and J by 0 bases. Germline assignment: CDR1 SGHRS and CDR2 YFSETQ. This CDR3 has 18 amino acids.